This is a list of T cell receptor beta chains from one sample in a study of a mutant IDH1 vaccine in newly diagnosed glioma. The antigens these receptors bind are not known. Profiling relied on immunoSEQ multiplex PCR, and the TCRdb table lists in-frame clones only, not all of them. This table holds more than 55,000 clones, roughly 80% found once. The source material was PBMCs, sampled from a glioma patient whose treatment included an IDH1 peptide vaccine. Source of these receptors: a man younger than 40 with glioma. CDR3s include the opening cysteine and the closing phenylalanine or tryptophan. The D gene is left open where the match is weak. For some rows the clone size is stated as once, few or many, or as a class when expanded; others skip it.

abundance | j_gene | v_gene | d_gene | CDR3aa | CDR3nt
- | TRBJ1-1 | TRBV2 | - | CASRKQQNTEAFF | TGTGCCAGCAGGAAGCAGCAGAACACTGAAGCTTTCTTT
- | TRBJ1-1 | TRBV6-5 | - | CASSSPWGAAFF | TGTGCCAGCAGTAGCCCCTGGGGGGCAGCTTTCTTT
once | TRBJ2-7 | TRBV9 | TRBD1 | CASSARQGPNYEQYF | TGTGCCAGCAGCGCCCGACAGGGGCCGAACTACGAGCAGTACTTC
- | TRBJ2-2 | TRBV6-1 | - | CASMRKSSTGELFF | TGTGCCAGCATGAGGAAGTCGTCGACCGGGGAGCTGTTTTTT
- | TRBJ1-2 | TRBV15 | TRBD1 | CATSRDPPDRGYTF | TGTGCCACCAGCAGAGATCCCCCGGACAGGGGCTACACCTTC
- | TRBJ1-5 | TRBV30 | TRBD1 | CAWRGTGGQPQHF | TGTGCCTGGAGGGGAACAGGGGGTCAGCCCCAGCATTTT
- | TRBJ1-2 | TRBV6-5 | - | CASGGVYYGYTF | TGTGCCAGCGGGGGTGTTTACTATGGCTACACCTTC
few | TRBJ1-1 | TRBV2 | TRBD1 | CASKGQGATEAFF | TGTGCCAGCAAAGGACAGGGGGCAACTGAAGCTTTCTTT
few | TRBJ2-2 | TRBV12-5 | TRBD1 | CASGLVTGDLAGELFF | TGTGCTAGTGGTTTGGTCACAGGGGATTTAGCCGGGGAGCTGTTTTTT
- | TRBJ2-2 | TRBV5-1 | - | CASSFTAGFPNTGELFF | TGCGCCAGCAGCTTTACGGCGGGGTTTCCGAACACCGGGGAGCTGTTTTTT
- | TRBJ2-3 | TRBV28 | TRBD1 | CASGTGATDTQYF | TGTGCCAGTGGGACAGGGGCCACAGATACGCAGTATTTT
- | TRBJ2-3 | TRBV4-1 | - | CASSQDPHTDTQYF | TGCGCCAGCAGCCAAGACCCTCACACAGATACGCAGTATTTT
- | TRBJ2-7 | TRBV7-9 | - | CASSLESWGTSRYEQYF | TGTGCCAGCAGCTTAGAGTCTTGGGGGACATCAAGGTACGAGCAGTACTTC
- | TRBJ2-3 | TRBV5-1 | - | CASSTAFTDTQYF | TGCGCCAGCAGCACAGCTTTCACAGATACGCAGTATTTT
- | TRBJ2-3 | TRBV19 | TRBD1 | CASSPGTASTDTQYF | TGTGCCAGTAGTCCGGGGACAGCTAGCACAGATACGCAGTATTTT
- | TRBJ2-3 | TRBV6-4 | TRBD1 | CASSDQGGTDTQYF | TGTGCCAGCAGTGACCAGGGGGGCACAGATACGCAGTATTTT
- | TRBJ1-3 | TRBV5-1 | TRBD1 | CASSLLPGQGERNTIYF | TGCGCCAGCAGCTTGCTACCGGGACAGGGGGAGAGAAACACCATATATTTT
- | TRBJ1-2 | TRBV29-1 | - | CSVDRKGGGYTF | TGCAGCGTCGACAGGAAGGGAGGTGGCTACACCTTC
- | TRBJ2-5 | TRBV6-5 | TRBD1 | CASSYGQVPATQYF | TGTGCCAGCAGTTACGGACAGGTTCCGGCGACCCAGTACTTC
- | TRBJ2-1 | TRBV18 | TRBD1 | CASSPLRQGVGEQFF | TGTGCCAGCTCACCTCTTAGACAGGGGGTTGGAGAGCAGTTCTTC
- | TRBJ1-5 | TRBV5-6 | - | CASSQQRGWPQHF | TGTGCCAGCAGCCAACAACGAGGTTGGCCCCAGCATTTT
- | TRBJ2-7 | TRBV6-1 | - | CASSEVQGGYEQYF | TGTGCCAGCAGTGAAGTACAGGGCGGGTACGAGCAGTACTTC
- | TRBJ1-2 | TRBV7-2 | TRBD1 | CASSLVSGQGSYGYTF | TGTGCCAGCAGCTTAGTATCCGGACAGGGGAGCTATGGCTACACCTTC
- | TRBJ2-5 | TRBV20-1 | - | CSVYQETQYF | TGCAGTGTGTACCAAGAGACCCAGTACTTC
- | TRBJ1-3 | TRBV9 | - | CASSERNTIYF | TGTGCCAGCAGCGAAAGAAACACCATATATTTT
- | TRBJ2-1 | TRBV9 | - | CASSVVASEGNEQFF | TGTGCCAGCAGCGTAGTAGCTAGCGAGGGCAATGAGCAGTTCTTC
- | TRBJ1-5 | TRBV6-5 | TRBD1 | CASRRQGPSNQPQHF | TGTGCCAGCAGACGACAGGGGCCCTCCAATCAGCCCCAGCATTTT
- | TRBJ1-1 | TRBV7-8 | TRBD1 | CASSLALFGTGMSTEAFF | TGTGCCAGCAGCTTAGCCCTTTTCGGGACAGGGATGTCGACTGAAGCTTTCTTT
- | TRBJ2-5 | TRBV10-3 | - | CAIRAGTGVAGTQYF | TGTGCCATCAGGGCAGGTACCGGGGTCGCGGGGACCCAGTACTTC
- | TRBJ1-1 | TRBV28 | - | CASSLTNRNTEAFF | TGTGCCAGCAGTCTGACTAATAGGAACACTGAAGCTTTCTTT
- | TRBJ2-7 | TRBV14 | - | CASSQGPRDTSSYEQYF | TGTGCCAGCAGCCAAGGTCCCCGAGACACGAGCTCCTACGAGCAGTACTTC
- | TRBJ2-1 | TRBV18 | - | CASSQGGPHEQFF | TGTGCCAGCTCACAGGGGGGTCCGCATGAGCAGTTCTTC
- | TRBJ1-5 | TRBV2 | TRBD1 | CASSGDREMPQHF | TGTGCCAGCAGTGGGGACAGGGAAATGCCCCAGCATTTT
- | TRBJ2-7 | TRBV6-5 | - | CASSYRGYEQYF | TGTGCCAGCAGTTACCGGGGGTACGAGCAGTACTTC
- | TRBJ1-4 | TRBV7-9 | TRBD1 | CASSSTGGSEKLFF | TGTGCCAGCAGCTCGACAGGGGGAAGCGAAAAACTGTTTTTT
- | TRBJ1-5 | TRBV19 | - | CASSILGSYQPQHF | TGTGCCAGTAGTATATTAGGCTCTTATCAGCCCCAGCATTTT
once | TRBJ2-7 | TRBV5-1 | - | CASSLAAQAYEQYF | TGCGCCAGCAGCTTGGCGGCGCAAGCCTACGAGCAGTACTTC
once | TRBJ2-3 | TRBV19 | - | CASSWDVRDTQYF | TGTGCCAGTAGTTGGGACGTTCGGGATACGCAGTATTTT
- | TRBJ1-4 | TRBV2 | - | CASSGTGSGEKLFF | TGTGCCAGCAGTGGAACAGGGTCTGGGGAAAAACTGTTTTTT
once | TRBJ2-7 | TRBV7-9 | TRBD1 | CASSFPGQGVEQYF | TGTGCCAGCAGCTTTCCCGGACAGGGGGTTGAGCAGTACTTC
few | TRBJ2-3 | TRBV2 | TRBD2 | CASNGLAGGQADTQYF | TGTGCCAGCAACGGACTAGCGGGGGGGCAGGCAGATACGCAGTATTTT
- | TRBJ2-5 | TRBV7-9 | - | CASSTPPVSSTQYF | TGTGCCAGCAGCACCCCCCCCGTTTCTTCCACCCAGTACTTC
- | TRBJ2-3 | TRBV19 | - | CATTSGRRGRTDTQYF | TGTGCCACCACTTCGGGGAGGCGGGGGCGCACAGATACGCAGTATTTT
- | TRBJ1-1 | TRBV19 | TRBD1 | CASMGTGTGNTEAFF | TGTGCCAGTATGGGGACGGGGACAGGCAACACTGAAGCTTTCTTT
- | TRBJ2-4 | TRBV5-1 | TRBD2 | CASGLNPGREDIQYF | TGCGCCAGCGGCTTAAACCCCGGGAGGGAGGACATTCAGTACTTC
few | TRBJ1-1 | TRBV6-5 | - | CASSTRGWGTEAFF | TGTGCCAGCAGTACCAGGGGTTGGGGCACTGAAGCTTTCTTT
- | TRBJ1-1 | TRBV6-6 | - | CASRPPQEGYTEAFF | TGTGCCAGCAGACCCCCCCAGGAGGGCTACACTGAAGCTTTCTTT